Each of the 22 T cell receptor beta chains below was sequenced from the same sample in a study of human T cells and chemical hapten exposure. TCRdb used MiXCR to reprocess the RACE reads, holding one entry per CDR3 protein. Counted here are under 450,000 distinct CDR3 sequences, roughly 6% occurring once; the ten biggest clones make up around 5.8%. Sample time point: patch test 2, 6 weeks after DPC sensitization. The treatment: therapeutic diphenylcyclopropenone sensitization with weekly scalp DPC. Specimen: whole blood, collected in connection with sensitization to the hapten diphenylcyclopropenone (DPC). These receptors came from a woman aged 18-29 years with alopecia areata. Some clones in this sample may be carry-over from other donors' samples.

As regards this clonotype: At one of its ends the junction is not consistent with the germline gene, which may arise from a read error. The V call is TRBV6-1, the J call TRBJ2-4; the D gene is possibly TRBD1 (5 bases). The CDR3 has 16 amino acids. Germline V lookup: CDR1 MNHNS, CDR2 SASEGT. The CDR3 DNA sequence: TGTGCCAGCAGTGCAGGACAACCACGTGGCAAAAACAATCAGTACTTC. Amino acids: CASSAGQPRGKNNQYF.

V gene TRBV9 combines with J gene TRBJ1-5; D is unclear. The V end was cut by 0 bases, the J end by 0 bases, with 4 bases between. The CDR3 contains 14 residues. In germline, CDR1 is SGDLS, CDR2 YYNGEE. The DNA of the CDR3 is TGTGCCAGCAGCGTAGTCGGTAGCAATCAGCCCCAGCATTTT. This encodes CASSVVGSNQPQHF.

This clonotype has just a few counts. The chain combines TRBV13 with TRBJ2-6; tentatively, D is TRBD2 (6 bases). The CDR3 has 19 residues. V lost 4 bases, J lost 0 bases, and 19 bases lay in between. Germline-derived CDR1 and CDR2 are PRHDT and FYEKMQ (reference sequence). CDR3 sequence reads: CASSSPSGTVTSGANVLTF. Written as DNA, the CDR3 is TGTGCCAGCAGCTCCCCCTCCGGGACTGTAACCTCTGGGGCCAACGTCCTGACTTTC. The entire variable domain, with the rest obtained from reference TRBV13 and TRBJ2-6, is as follows: AAGVIQSPRHLIKEKRETATLKCYPIPRHDTVYWYQQGPGQDPQFLISFYEKMQSDKGSIPDRFSAQQFSDYHSELNMSSLELGDSALYFCASSSPSGTVTSGANVLTFGAGSRLTVL.

This clonotype appeared many times. The chain joins TRBV12-3 or TRBV12-4 to TRBJ1-5, with 7 bases fitting TRBD1. After removal of 8 bases from V and 7 bases from J, the junction contained 8 bases not matched to a gene. The CDR3 is made up of 13 amino acids. The CDR3 bases are TGTGCCAGCCATTCAGGCAGGGGGCAGCCCCAGCATTTT. Amino acid sequence: CASHSGRGQPQHF.

The chain couples TRBV5-1 to TRBJ1-1, with 9 bases lining up with TRBD1. CDR3 size: 15 residues. V gave up 3 bases and J gave up 0 bases; unmatched junction bases: 3. The germline CDR1 and CDR2 sequences are SGHRS and YFSETQ. CDR3 in DNA: TGCGCCAGCAGCTGGGGACAGGGCCTGAACACTGAAGCTTTCTTT. Its protein is CASSWGQGLNTEAFF. Looking up the rest from reference TRBV5-1 and TRBJ1-1 gives the full variable domain: KAGVTQTPRYLIKTRGQQVTLSCSPISGHRSVSWYQQTPGQGLQFLFEYFSETQRNKGNFPGRFSGRQFSNSRSEMNVSTLELGDSALYLCASSWGQGLNTEAFFGQGTRLTVV.

V is TRBV7-8 and J is TRBJ2-7; possibly TRBD1 for D (6 bases). Germline-derived CDR1 and CDR2 are SGHVS and FQNEAQ. The V gene lost 5 bases and the J gene lost 3 bases, with 14 bases spanning the gap. The CDR3 totals 14 residues. This CDR3 reads CASSPGASVYEQYF. CDR3 bases: TGTGCCAGCAGCCCAGGGGCCTCGGTCTACGAGCAGTACTTC.

J is TRBJ2-5 and V is TRBV6-2 or TRBV6-3; D is ambiguous. The V end lost 6 bases, the J end lost 0 bases, and 8 bases lay between the germline ends. The CDR3 extends over 13 amino acids. CDR1 and CDR2 from the germline V gene are MNHEY and SVGEGT. DNA of the CDR3: TGTGCCAGCAGAAGAAGGAACCAAGAGACCCAGTACTTC. Its translation: CASRRRNQETQYF.

This clonotype was observed a few times. The rearrangement joins TRBV20-1 to TRBJ2-1, with D possibly being TRBD2 (5 bases). The length of the CDR3 is 12 residues. Trimming pared 5 bases from V and 7 bases from J, leaving 12 bases between. Germline V gives CDR1 DFQATT, CDR2 SNEGSKA (reference sequence). In nucleotides, the CDR3 is TGCAGTGCTGAACTAAGAGGGAATGAGCAGTTCTTC. Protein product: CSAELRGNEQFF.

This clonotype showed up many times. V usage is TRBV20-1 and J usage is TRBJ1-1; D is perhaps TRBD1 (5 bases). Trimming took off 3 bases at V and 0 bases at J, with 11 bases between the two ends. This CDR3 contains 14 residues. Germline lookup yields CDR1 DFQATT and CDR2 SNEGSKA (reference sequence). CDR3 DNA sequence: TGCAGTGCTAGTGATGGGGGGTTGAACACTGAAGCTTTCTTT. Translated, it gives CSASDGGLNTEAFF.

This clonotype was picked up many times. This chain links TRBV11-2 with TRBJ1-6, with TRBD1 as a possible D gene (5 bases). Germline V gene data show CDR1 as SGHAT and CDR2 as FQNNGV. The CDR3 consists of 14 residues. The V end was cut by 5 bases, the J end by 7 bases, with 12 bases between. The CDR3, as DNA: TGTGCCAGCAGCCGCGTCGGGGGAAATTCACCCCTCCACTTT. It specifies CASSRVGGNSPLHF.

This clonotype was seen only a few times. This chain connects TRBV29-1 to TRBJ2-5, with D perhaps matching TRBD1 (6 bases). CDR3 length equals 14 residues. Per germline, CDR1 SQVTM and CDR2 ANQGSEA. The V and J ends lost 6 bases and 1 base respectively, with 15 bases between them. The DNA for the CDR3 is TGCAGCGTCCGTAGAGGGGGACCCCAAGAGACCCAGTACTTC. It codes for CSVRRGGPQETQYF.

This clonotype was seen repeatedly, ten times or more. The genes are TRBV6-1 and TRBJ1-6; tentatively, D is TRBD1 (6 bases). The CDR3 loop spans 16 amino acids. The V gene lost 7 bases and the J gene lost 8 bases, with 21 bases spanning the gap. CDR1 and CDR2 (germline): MNHNS, SASEGT. The CDR3 nucleotides are TGTGCCAGCATCTTCTGGAGGGGGTCCCTCGATTCACCCCTCCACTTT. Its translation is CASIFWRGSLDSPLHF.

This clonotype was observed at least ten times. The rearrangement joins TRBV7-3 to TRBJ1-1; tentatively, D is TRBD1 (5 bases). The CDR3 has 14 residues. Between the trimmed V and J ends, which lost 0 bases and 4 bases, there was a span of 9 bases. Germline V gene data show CDR1 as SGHTA and CDR2 as FQGTGA. CDR3 sequence reads: CASSLTGHFTEAFF. The CDR3 DNA follows: TGTGCCAGCAGCTTAACGGGGCACTTCACTGAAGCTTTCTTT.

This clonotype has at least ten counts. The chain joins TRBV12-3 or TRBV12-4 to TRBJ2-7, with 9 positions matching TRBD1. The CDR3 length is 13 residues. J lost 6 bases, V lost 6 bases, and 6 bases had no gene match. The CDR3 nucleotides read TGTGCCAGCAGCCGCGGACAGGGGAGCGAGCAGTACTTC. This sequence encodes CASSRGQGSEQYF.

The chain recombines TRBV7-2 with TRBJ2-3; TRBD2 matches 10 bases. Germline lookup yields CDR1 SGHTA and CDR2 FQGNSA. The CDR3 contains 15 residues. V lost 5 bases and J lost 8; bases outside the gene matches: 10. DNA for the CDR3: TGTGCCAGCAGCGGAGCAGCGGGGGGGCCGGGTACGCAGTATTTT. This encodes CASSGAAGGPGTQYF. Full variable domain (rest looked up from reference TRBV7-2 and TRBJ2-3): GAGVSQSPSNKVTEKGKDVELRCDPISGHTALYWYRQSLGQGLEFLIYFQGNSAPDKSGLPSDRFSAERTGGSVSTLTIQRTQQEDSAVYLCASSGAAGGPGTQYFGPGTRLTVL.

This clonotype was found many times. The rearrangement links TRBV4-3 to TRBJ1-6; D uncertain. The V and J ends lost 0 bases and 9 bases respectively, with 12 bases between them. Germline lookup yields CDR1 LGHNA and CDR2 YSLEER. This CDR3 is built from 15 residues. Written as DNA, the CDR3 is TGCGCCAGCAGCCAAGACTCTAAAGGCCGTTCACCCCTCCACTTT. Protein sequence: CASSQDSKGRSPLHF.

The rearrangement links TRBV12-3 or TRBV12-4 to TRBJ1-5; no definite D call. The CDR3 is made up of 13 amino acids. V was trimmed by 9 bases and J by 8 bases, leaving 17 bases between them. The CDR3 is CASQEAAQEPQHF. CDR3 coding DNA: TGTGCCAGTCAAGAGGCCGCGCAGGAGCCCCAGCATTTT.

The V and J genes are TRBV27 and TRBJ1-2; possible D gene TRBD1, 6 bases. The germline gives CDR1 MNHEY, CDR2 SMNVEV (reference sequence). The length of the CDR3 is 14 residues. Trimming pared 3 bases from V and 4 bases from J, leaving 12 bases between. CDR3 sequence reads: CASSFRGGLYGYTF. For the CDR3, the DNA is TGTGCCAGCAGTTTTAGGGGGGGACTCTATGGCTACACCTTC.

Many counts were recorded for this clonotype. The V gene is TRBV7-2, the J gene TRBJ1-2; D is unclear. The germline CDR1 and CDR2 sequences are SGHTA and FQGNSA. The germline V and J ends were trimmed by 2 bases and 3 bases, with 7 bases remaining between them. The CDR3 extends over 13 amino acids. CDR3 sequence (DNA): TGTGCCAGCAGCTTACAATGGGACTATGGCTACACCTTC. Protein: CASSLQWDYGYTF.

This clonotype has more than one count but fewer than ten. The V and J genes are TRBV3-1 and TRBJ2-3; no clear D gene. Germline lookup yields CDR1 LGHDT and CDR2 YNNKEL (reference sequence). The V end lost 1 base, the J end lost 2 bases, and 7 bases lay between the germline ends. There are 14 residues in the CDR3. The CDR3 nucleotides are TGTGCCAGCAGCCAAGCAGGAGCCACAGATACGCAGTATTTT. Its protein product is CASSQAGATDTQYF.

This clonotype occurred a few times. V and J are TRBV20-1 and TRBJ1-4, with D maybe TRBD1 (5 bases). The CDR3 consists of 12 residues. V lost 5 bases and J 7 bases, leaving 11 bases between the germline ends. Germline CDR1 is DFQATT and CDR2 is SNEGSKA (reference sequence). The DNA of the CDR3 is TGCAGTGCTTTAGACAGCCTTGAAAAACTGTTTTTT. Its translation is CSALDSLEKLFF.

V gene TRBV6-5 combines with J gene TRBJ2-7; the D gene is possibly TRBD1 (5 bases). The CDR3 sequence is 15 residues long. V lost 2 bases to trimming and J lost 0 bases, with 11 bases between them. Germline CDR1 and CDR2: MNHEY and SVGAGI. DNA of the CDR3: TGTGCCAGCAGTTACCGACAGAGACCCTCCTACGAGCAGTACTTC. This codes for CASSYRQRPSYEQYF.